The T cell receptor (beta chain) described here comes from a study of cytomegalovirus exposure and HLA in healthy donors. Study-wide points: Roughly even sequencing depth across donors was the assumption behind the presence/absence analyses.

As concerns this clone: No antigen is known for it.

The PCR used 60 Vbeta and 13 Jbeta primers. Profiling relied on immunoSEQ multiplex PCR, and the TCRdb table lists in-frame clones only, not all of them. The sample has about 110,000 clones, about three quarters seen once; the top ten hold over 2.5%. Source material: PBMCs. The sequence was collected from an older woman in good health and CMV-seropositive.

The CDR3 DNA sequence: TGTGCCAGCTCACCACCGACGGCGGCGGGCACTGAAGCTTTCTTT. This codes for CASSPPTAAGTEAFF. This chain connects TRBV18 to TRBJ1-1; D not resolved. The CDR3 sequence is 15 residues long. The V end lost 0 bases, the J end lost 4 bases, and 12 bases lay between the germline ends. Per germline, CDR1 KGHSH and CDR2 LQKENI.